The entry that follows covers one TCR beta chain sequence. Deletions cut 0 bases from V and 0 bases from J, with 8 bases between. Germline CDR1 MNHNY, CDR2 SVGAGI (reference sequence). The CDR3 consists of 15 residues. The table came from immunoSEQ multiplex PCR; TCRdb's copy has only in-frame clones and leaves some out. The profile shows about 48,000 clones, roughly 85% of them singletons. The sample belongs to a study of blood T cell repertoires in COVID-19. The chain couples TRBV6-6 to TRBJ1-1; maybe TRBD1 (5 bases). This receptor was obtained from a human donor in a cohort sampled during active COVID-19. The donor label of this sample is uncertain. The sequenced sample was peripheral blood. CDR3 sequence reads: CASSYSVGVNTEAFF. The CDR3 DNA is TGTGCCAGCAGTTACTCTGTAGGGGTGAACACTGAAGCTTTCTTT.